This T cell receptor (beta chain) was sequenced for a study of T cell responses to AZD1222 COVID-19 vaccine. TCRdb keeps only in-frame clones here, not all; method: immunoSEQ multiplex PCR. The sample records 55,000 to 75,000 clones, over 60% being singletons. Findings and limits, study-wide: The number of AZD1222 recipients seropositive at baseline was only five or six. Clonal diversity may have been underestimated, and the donors were mostly white British, with more females than males. Repertoires were collected only later (after the peak T cell response had occurred). Unmutated regions of variants are reportedly targeted by nearly half of spike-specific TCRs.

The ends lost 4 bases at V and 10 bases at J; junction bases unmatched: 10. Germline CDR1 reads SNHLY; CDR2 reads FYNNEI. This CDR3 is 13 amino acids long. This clone was recorded once. Antigen specificity is unknown. J is TRBJ2-7 and V is TRBV2; 7 nucleotides line up with TRBD1. The material sequenced was peripheral blood, taken on day 0 of AZD1222 vaccination. This sequence was found in an adult in good health. The CDR3 sequence: CASSGGRGSYQYF. CDR3 DNA: TGTGCCAGCAGTGGGGGCAGGGGGTCATACCAGTACTTC.